This T cell receptor beta chain is drawn from a study of blood T cell repertoires in COVID-19. Across the whole study: Italy, Spain and the United States were the sources of the convalescent and acute COVID-19 samples. PBMCs, B-cell-depleted T cells, or T cells were the source of the cDNA or gDNA that made up the material.

In the original processing: Amplified reference gene primers provided the basis for estimating nucleated cell counts. Sequencing was performed with immunoSEQ multiplex PCR; in TCRdb, only in-frame clones are kept and a portion is missing. That table gives V, J and clone size, and the DNA gave D and trimming. The sample contains 51,000 or so clones, under 85% of which appear only once. Germline CDR1 SGHTA, CDR2 FQGNSA. The CDR3 totals 15 residues. Trimming removed 4 bases from V and 5 bases from J; junction bases left unmatched: 5. The sample consisted of peripheral blood. The origin of this receptor is a man aged 65 to 85 with active COVID-19. This chain links TRBV7-2 with TRBJ2-2; 9 nucleotides agree with TRBD1. The CDR3 protein is CASSSHRGQTGELFF. CDR3 nucleotides: TGTGCCAGCAGCTCTCACAGGGGGCAAACCGGGGAGCTGTTTTTT.